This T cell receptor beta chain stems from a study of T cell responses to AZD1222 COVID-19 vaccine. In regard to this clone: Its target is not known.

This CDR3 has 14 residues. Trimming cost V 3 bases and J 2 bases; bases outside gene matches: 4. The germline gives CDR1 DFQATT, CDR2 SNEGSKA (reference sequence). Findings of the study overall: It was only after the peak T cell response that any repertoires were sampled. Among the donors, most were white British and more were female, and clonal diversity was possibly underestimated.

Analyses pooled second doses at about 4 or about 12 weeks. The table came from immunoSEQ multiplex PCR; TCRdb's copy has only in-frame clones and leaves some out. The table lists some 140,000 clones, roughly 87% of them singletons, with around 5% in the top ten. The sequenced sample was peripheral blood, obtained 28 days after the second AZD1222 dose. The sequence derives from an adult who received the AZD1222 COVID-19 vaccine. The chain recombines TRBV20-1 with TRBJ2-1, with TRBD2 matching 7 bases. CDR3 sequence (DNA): TGCAGTGCTAGTTTAAGCGGGGCCTACAATGAGCAGTTCTTC. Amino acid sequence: CSASLSGAYNEQFF.